The 22 T cell receptor beta chains given below trace back to one sample, sequenced in a study of blood T cell repertoires in COVID-19. The repertoire was sequenced with immunoSEQ multiplex PCR; TCRdb's copy has only in-frame clones and lacks some. In the table there are about 170,000 clones, around 85% of which are singletons. Sequencing used peripheral blood. Source of these receptors: a human donor with acute or convalescent COVID-19. The donor label of this sample is uncertain.

This sequence joins TRBV15 and TRBJ2-6; 8 nucleotides agree with TRBD1. From germline, CDR1 is LNHNV and CDR2 YYDKDF (reference sequence). Germline trimming cut 4 bases from V and 0 bases from J; bases unmatched to any gene: 5. The length of the CDR3 is 17 residues. The CDR3 DNA reads as TGTGCCACCAGCACAGGGGGCGTAGTCTCTGGGGCCAACGTCCTGACTTTC. Its protein product is CATSTGGVVSGANVLTF.

This clone was seen just once. This chain links TRBV7-8 with TRBJ1-3; D remains ambiguous. V lost 5 bases and J lost 5, with 13 bases in between. The V gene's germline CDR1 is SGHVS and CDR2 FQNEAQ. CDR3 length equals 14 residues. CDR3 sequence (DNA): TGTGCCAGCAGCGGGTCCCAGGCCAGAAACACCATATATTTT. Protein product: CASSGSQARNTIYF.

This chain connects TRBV27 to TRBJ2-2; TRBD1 matches at 7 bases. This CDR3 comprises 16 residues. The J segment lost 4 bases and the V segment lost 2 bases, leaving 7 bases of the junction unmatched. From germline, CDR1 is MNHEY and CDR2 SMNVEV (reference sequence). CDR3 region: CASSLKGDSRTGELFF. DNA for the CDR3: TGTGCCAGCAGTTTAAAAGGGGACAGTCGCACCGGGGAGCTGTTTTTT.

DNA of the CDR3: TGTGCCAGCAGCGCCGGGACATCTCCTAACTATGGCTACACCTTC. It specifies CASSAGTSPNYGYTF. This chain connects TRBV9 to TRBJ1-2, with TRBD1 as a possible D gene (6 bases). CDR1 and CDR2 (germline): SGDLS, YYNGEE. The CDR3 contains 15 residues. V was trimmed by 3 bases and J by 0 bases, leaving 12 bases between them. Supplemented by reference TRBV9 and TRBJ1-2, the full variable domain reads DSGVTQTPKHLITATGQRVTLRCSPRSGDLSVYWYQQSLDQGLQFLIQYYNGEERAKGNILERFSAQQFPDLHSELNLSSLELGDSALYFCASSAGTSPNYGYTFGSGTRLTVV.

The rearrangement links TRBV4-3 to TRBJ1-6; D is possibly TRBD1 (5 bases). CDR3 size: 15 residues. V shed 3 bases and J shed 9 bases, with 15 bases lying between them. The germline V gene has CDR1 LGHNA and CDR2 YSLEER. The CDR3 nucleotides read TGCGCCAGCAGCCAGTCTACAGGACGCGCTTCACCCCTCCACTTT. Translation gives CASSQSTGRASPLHF.

The chain carries TRBV7-2 and TRBJ1-6; no reliable D call. Trimming left V 3 bases short and J 8 bases short, with 14 bases between. Germline assignment: CDR1 SGHTA and CDR2 FQGNSA. This CDR3 contains 15 residues. The CDR3 DNA reads TGTGCCAGCAGCTTTTCCCCAGGTTCCTATTCACCCCTCCACTTT. Translation gives CASSFSPGSYSPLHF.

This clone was seen just once. The V gene is TRBV28, the J gene TRBJ2-1, with D perhaps TRBD2 (6 bases). V lost 5 bases and J lost 4, with 15 bases in between. The CDR3 extends over 15 amino acids. Germline V lookup: CDR1 MDHEN, CDR2 SYDVKM. CDR3 loop: CASSPRDFPYNEQFF. As DNA, the CDR3 is TGTGCCAGCAGTCCTCGGGACTTTCCTTACAATGAGCAGTTCTTC.

The gene calls are TRBV6-6 and TRBJ1-5; the D gene is possibly TRBD1 (5 bases). The CDR3 is made up of 14 amino acids. The germline V gene encodes CDR1 MNHNY and CDR2 SVGAGI (reference sequence). V lost 4 bases to trimming and J lost 5 bases, with 12 bases between them. The CDR3 loop is CASSSNRQHQPQHF. In nucleotides, the CDR3 is TGTGCCAGCAGTTCAAACAGGCAGCATCAGCCCCAGCATTTT.

This rearrangement joins TRBV4-3 to TRBJ1-3; D not resolved. Germline lookup yields CDR1 LGHNA and CDR2 YSLEER. This CDR3 has 15 amino acids. The germline V and J ends were trimmed by 3 bases and 4 bases, with 13 bases remaining between them. The CDR3 protein is CASSQEGLGGNTIYF. CDR3 nucleotide sequence: TGCGCCAGCAGCCAGGAGGGCCTAGGGGGAAACACCATATATTTT.

V gene TRBV6-6 combines with J gene TRBJ2-2; weak D call: TRBD2 (5 bases). Germline V gives CDR1 MNHNY, CDR2 SVGAGI (reference sequence). V gave up 6 bases and J gave up 3 bases, with 17 bases separating them. The length of the CDR3 is 16 residues. The DNA for the CDR3 is TGTGCCAGCAGCCGCCCCGGGCGGGCGGACACCGGGGAGCTGTTTTTT. Translating gives CASSRPGRADTGELFF.

CDR3 region: CASSLTRSYGYTF. CDR3 nucleotides: TGTGCCAGCAGCCTTACACGTTCCTATGGCTACACCTTC. This rearrangement joins TRBV13 to TRBJ1-2; D remains unclear. Trimming removed 5 bases at V and 4 bases at J, with 11 bases between. This CDR3 is 13 amino acids long. Per the germline V gene, CDR1 is PRHDT and CDR2 is FYEKMQ (reference sequence).

This rearrangement joins TRBV5-1 to TRBJ1-6, with 9 nucleotides matching TRBD1. Germline trimming cut 0 bases from V and 3 bases from J; bases unmatched to any gene: 4. The CDR3 sequence is 17 residues long. The germline V gene encodes CDR1 SGHRS and CDR2 YFSETQ. The CDR3 nucleotides read TGCGCCAGCAGCTTGGTGGAGACAGGGGGCTATAATTCACCCCTCCACTTT. It is translated as CASSLVETGGYNSPLHF.

In its sample, this clone was seen once. V and J are TRBV5-8 and TRBJ1-5; 9 bases agree with TRBD1. The CDR3 runs to 15 residues. CDR1 and CDR2 from the germline V gene are SGHTS and YDEGEE. J lost 5 bases, V lost 5 bases, and 8 bases had no gene match. In DNA form, the CDR3 reads TGTGCCAGCAGTGACGGGACAGGGATATATCAGCCCCAGCATTTT. Translating gives CASSDGTGIYQPQHF.

In DNA, the CDR3 is TGTGCCAGCAGGAACAGAGGGATTAACTATGGCTACACCTTC. It encodes CASRNRGINYGYTF. The V call is TRBV2, the J call TRBJ1-2; D gene unclear. The germline V and J ends were trimmed by 6 bases and 1 base, with 12 bases remaining between them. CDR1 SNHLY and CDR2 FYNNEI come from the germline V gene. CDR3 length: 14 residues.

V is TRBV28 and J is TRBJ1-2; the match to TRBD1 covers 10 bases. The ends lost 5 bases at V and 3 bases at J; junction bases unmatched: 3. CDR3 length: 14 amino acids. Germline loops: CDR1 MDHEN, CDR2 SYDVKM. The CDR3, as DNA: TGTGCCAGCAGTGACAGGGGGCGCGACTATGGCTACACCTTC. It is translated as CASSDRGRDYGYTF.

J is TRBJ2-5 and V is TRBV30; 8 bases match TRBD1. This CDR3 has 15 residues. Germline lookup yields CDR1 GTSNPN and CDR2 SVGIG (reference sequence). Unmatched junction bases numbered 7, after V lost 1 base and J lost 3 bases. In DNA, the CDR3 is TGTGCCTGGAGTGCGGACAGGGTGTGGAAAGAGACCCAGTACTTC. It codes for CAWSADRVWKETQYF.

J is TRBJ1-1 and V is TRBV5-8; TRBD1 is a possible D gene (5 bases). Germline lookup yields CDR1 SGHTS and CDR2 YDEGEE. This CDR3 is built from 14 residues. Trimming cost V 0 bases and J 4 bases, with 10 bases left between them. The CDR3 loop reads CASSLAGRGTEAFF. DNA for the CDR3: TGTGCCAGCAGCTTGGCAGGGAGGGGCACTGAAGCTTTCTTT.

This clone was seen once. The chain combines TRBV2 with TRBJ1-1, with D perhaps matching TRBD1 (6 bases). The CDR3 contains 14 residues. Germline lookup yields CDR1 SNHLY and CDR2 FYNNEI. Trimming removed 4 bases from V and 1 base from J, with 10 bases in between. The CDR3 DNA reads TGTGCCAGCAGTGTGCAGGGGTGGAACACTGAAGCTTTCTTT. Its translation is CASSVQGWNTEAFF.

This chain connects TRBV6-2 or TRBV6-3 to TRBJ1-3; D call uncertain. Germline V CDR1 and CDR2: MNHEY, SVGEGT. The CDR3 loop spans 15 amino acids. Trimming took off 5 bases at V and 0 bases at J, with 11 bases between the two ends. Here the CDR3 DNA reads TGTGCCAGCAGTCGTGACTCGAGCTCTGGAAACACCATATATTTT. Translation: CASSRDSSSGNTIYF.

The chain combines TRBV7-9 with TRBJ1-5; no definite D call. The V gene lost 4 bases and the J gene lost 7 bases, with 14 bases spanning the gap. The V gene's germline CDR1 is SEHNR and CDR2 FQNEAQ (reference sequence). This CDR3 is 14 amino acids long. Here the CDR3 DNA reads TGTGCCAGCAGCTCAAGGACTGAACAGCAGCCCCAGCATTTT. It codes for CASSSRTEQQPQHF.

As DNA, the CDR3 is TGTGCCAGCAGCTCAGGAGGGGCGGGCAATCAGCCCCAGCATTTT. It yields the protein CASSSGGAGNQPQHF. The genes are TRBV7-9 and TRBJ1-5; D possibly corresponds to TRBD1 (5 bases). The V end was cut by 4 bases, the J end by 2 bases, with 12 bases between. The CDR3 spans 15 residues. Germline V gene lookup returns CDR1 SEHNR and CDR2 FQNEAQ (reference sequence).

The gene calls are TRBV19 and TRBJ2-3; the D is unclear. V was shortened by 1 base and J by 0 bases, with 8 bases between the two germline ends. The V gene's germline CDR1 is LNHDA and CDR2 SQIVND (reference sequence). The CDR3 sequence is 15 residues long. CDR3 sequence: CASSIVHRSTDTQYF. The CDR3 coding sequence is TGTGCCAGTAGTATAGTACACCGAAGCACAGATACGCAGTATTTT.